This TCR beta chain came from a study of T cell repertoires in cytomegalovirus infection. About the research overall: Public TCR beta signatures were indicative of both CMV infection and a matching HLA type. Study findings and constraints: The study identified carriers of CMV plus the relevant HLA from cumulative public TCR beta family frequency.

This clonotype showed up just a few times. Antigen: not known. TCRdb reanalysed the reads using MiXCR and keeps one entry per CDR3 protein. This table has 510,000 or so distinct CDR3 sequences, about a quarter appearing once. CDR3 length equals 15 residues. Germline V gene sequence: CDR1 SEHNR, CDR2 FQNEAQ (reference sequence). The germline V and J ends were trimmed by 5 bases and 0 bases, with 11 bases remaining between them. The genes are TRBV7-9 and TRBJ1-3; D not resolved. The origin of this receptor is a human donor in good health (CMV status not recorded). Some clones in this sample may be carry-over from other donors' samples. The material sequenced was PBMCs. The CDR3 is CASSTRTLSGNTIYF. The DNA for the CDR3 is TGTGCCAGCAGCACCCGGACTCTCTCTGGAAACACCATATATTTT.